The source of this TCR beta chain is a study of vaccination and CD4 T cells after COVID-19. Whole-study context: Overlapping spike pools from SARS-CoV-2 and HCoV-NL63, HCoV-OC43 and HCoV-229E served as culture stimuli. Study-level results: Analysis of convalescent patients found that 304 of 307 vaccine-specific clones were spike mono-reactive.

With the Oncomine TCR Beta short-read assay, DNA from cultured CD4+ T cells was sequenced. One entry per CDR3 protein, called by TCRdb with MiXCR from the PCR reads. The sample consists of approximately 15,000 distinct CDR3 sequences, roughly 46% of them appearing once. This CDR3 comprises 12 residues. The germline V gene has CDR1 MNHNS and CDR2 SASEGT. Trimming removed 8 bases at V and 3 bases at J, with 10 bases between. Treatment defined: roughly ten-day PBMC culture with coronavirus spike peptide pools or control peptides (ViraFEST assay). ViraFEST sequenced TCRs after peptide-pool expansion of antigen-specific T cells. This clonotype was seen a handful of times. Its antigen is not identified.

The V and J genes are TRBV6-1 and TRBJ1-1; a weak D match, TRBD1 (5 bases). The receptor comes from a human donor who had recovered from COVID-19. This material consisted of CD4+ T cells from blood, cultured in vitro, taken before SARS-CoV-2 vaccination. CDR3 sequence: CASRDWDTEAFF. The CDR3 region has the DNA TGTGCCAGCCGGGACTGGGACACTGAAGCTTTCTTT.